The rows below give T cell receptor beta chains drawn from one sample of a study. TCRdb analysed the 5' RACE reads with MiXCR anew, one entry per CDR3 protein. The sample yields about 5,300 distinct CDR3 sequences, 36% seen once. The sample comprised memory CD4+ T cells sorted from blood. Every receptor here comes from a female donor with breast cancer. Both conserved end residues are part of each CDR3. Fields, in order: V gene, clone size, J gene, D gene, CDR3 DNA, CDR3 protein. A D gene is named only where the DNA matches it firmly. Not every row has a clone size; where given, it reads once, few, many or a size class.

>TRBV18|-|TRBJ2-5|-
TGTGCCAGCGCACCGCATCAAGAGACCCAGTACTTC
CASAPHQETQYF
>TRBV4-1|-|TRBJ2-1|TRBD2
TGCGCCAGCAGCCAAGATCCGGGACTAGCGGGATACAATGAGCAGTTCTTC
CASSQDPGLAGYNEQFF
>TRBV20-1|medium-sized|TRBJ1-1|-
TGCAGTGCTAGAGGGGGAATCAACACTGAAGCTTTCTTT
CSARGGINTEAFF
>TRBV10-3|few|TRBJ1-3|TRBD1
TGTGCCATCAGTCGCTATCCGGGACAGAGGTTATCTGGAAACACCATATATTTT
CAISRYPGQRLSGNTIYF
>TRBV18|medium-sized|TRBJ1-6|TRBD1
TGTGCCAGCTCACCAGCCGGGACAGGGAATTCACCCCTCCACTTT
CASSPAGTGNSPLHF
>TRBV6-6|medium-sized|TRBJ2-1|-
TGTGCCAGCAGTTCTCGGGAGTACTACAATGAGCAGTTCTTC
CASSSREYYNEQFF
>TRBV20-1|many|TRBJ2-1|TRBD2
TGCAGTGCTAGGACTAGCGGGAGAATAGGATCCTACAATGAGCAGTTCTTC
CSARTSGRIGSYNEQFF
>TRBV25-1|many|TRBJ2-4|-
TGTGCCAGCAGTCCTGGGGACATTCAGTACTTC
CASSPGDIQYF
>TRBV7-6|few|TRBJ2-1|-
TGTGCCAGCAGCTTAGGGTCCCTGGTGACTAGCAATGAGCAGTTCTTC
CASSLGSLVTSNEQFF
>TRBV11-1|-|TRBJ2-7|-
TGTGCCAGCAGCTTAAGGGGGAGTTGGTCCTACGAGCAGTACTTC
CASSLRGSWSYEQYF
>TRBV6-1|medium-sized|TRBJ2-3|-
TGTGCCAGCAGTACAGGGTCTCTCACAGATACGCAGTATTTT
CASSTGSLTDTQYF
>TRBV19|-|TRBJ2-1|-
TGTGCCAGTAGTATACAGGGTCGGTACAATGAGCAGTTCTTC
CASSIQGRYNEQFF
>TRBV21-1|medium-sized|TRBJ2-3|-
TGTGCCAGCAGCAAAGTTCACAGTAGCACAGATACGCAGTATTTT
CASSKVHSSTDTQYF
>TRBV3-1|-|TRBJ2-1|-
TGTGCCAGCAGCCAAGAGACTGGCGGGTACAATGAGCAGTTCTTC
CASSQETGGYNEQFF
>TRBV11-3|-|TRBJ2-3|-
TGTGCCAGCAGCGCAGGGTCAGTCACAGATACGCAGTATTTT
CASSAGSVTDTQYF
>TRBV5-4|many|TRBJ2-3|TRBD2
TGTGCCAGCAGCTTGAGGCTAGCGGGGATACGCTATAGCACAGATACGCAGTATTTT
CASSLRLAGIRYSTDTQYF
>TRBV25-1|many|TRBJ1-2|TRBD1
TGTGCCAGCAGTGAAGGACAGGGTCTCTCTGGCTACACCTTC
CASSEGQGLSGYTF
>TRBV6-5|few|TRBJ1-1|-
TGTGCCAGCAGTTCCCGACAAGTAGGGCAGAACACTGAAGCTTTCTTT
CASSSRQVGQNTEAFF